The rows below give T cell receptor beta chains drawn from one sample of a study of T cells after yellow fever vaccination. Each CDR3 protein gets one entry after TCRdb re-called the 5' RACE reads with MiXCR. Here the sample spans about 510,000 distinct CDR3 sequences, 21% being singletons. The sequences come from PBMCs, collected 20 to 25 days after the first yellow fever vaccination. These TCRs come from a man younger than 35 who received the YFV17D yellow fever vaccine. The CDR3 runs from the conserved cysteine through the conserved F or W. The D gene is left open where the match is weak. The size entry is marked missing in some rows and otherwise reads once, few, many or a size class.

V gene	clone size	J gene	D gene	CDR3 DNA	CDR3 protein
TRBV5-1	few	TRBJ1-1	TRBD1	TGCGCCAGCAGCTTGAACACCGGGACAGTGAACACTGAAGCTTTCTTT	CASSLNTGTVNTEAFF
TRBV10-2	NA	TRBJ2-5	NA	TGCGCCAGCACAGAATACTGGACGGAAGAGACCCAGTACTTC	CASTEYWTEETQYF
TRBV6-5	NA	TRBJ1-5	NA	TGTGCCAGCAGTTACTCTGGGGCAAGCAATCAGCCCCAGCATTTT	CASSYSGASNQPQHF
TRBV7-2	NA	TRBJ2-1	NA	TGTGCCAGCGGGATCTCCGGCAGTAATTACAATGAGCAGTTCTTC	CASGISGSNYNEQFF
TRBV12-3/TRBV12-4	NA	TRBJ2-3	NA	TGTGCCAGCTACCCCGTAAGCGCGGGGAGCACAGATACGCAGTATTTT	CASYPVSAGSTDTQYF
TRBV4-3	NA	TRBJ2-5	NA	TGCGCCAGCAGCCAAGTTGGGGAAGGGGAGACCCAGTACTTC	CASSQVGEGETQYF
TRBV12-3/TRBV12-4	NA	TRBJ1-6	NA	TGTGCCAGCACCCCCGCTACTTATAATTCACCCCTCCACTTT	CASTPATYNSPLHF
TRBV6-1	NA	TRBJ1-5	NA	TGTGCCAGCAGTGAAGTGCAGCCCCAGCATTTT	CASSEVQPQHF
TRBV5-1	NA	TRBJ2-7	TRBD2	TGCGCCAGCAGCTTGAGTAGCGGGGGGGCCGACGAGCAGTACTTC	CASSLSSGGADEQYF
TRBV18	NA	TRBJ2-2	NA	TGTGCCAGCTCACCAGGGCAGGGAGCCGACACCGGGGAGCTGTTTTTT	CASSPGQGADTGELFF
TRBV7-3	few	TRBJ2-3	TRBD2	TGTGCCAGCAGCCGAGGGGTGCCCGGGGGGGGCACAGATACGCAGTATTTT	CASSRGVPGGGTDTQYF
TRBV7-3	many	TRBJ2-1	TRBD1	TGTGCCAGCAGCCCCGGGACAGGGTACAATGAGCAGTTCTTC	CASSPGTGYNEQFF
TRBV7-2	few	TRBJ1-1	NA	TGTGCCAGCAGCCTTGGGGGAACCTGGGGAGCTTTCTTT	CASSLGGTWGAFF
TRBV12-3/TRBV12-4	many	TRBJ2-1	TRBD1	TGTGCCAGCGCACATTGGGACAGGGCCTACAATGAGCAGTTCTTC	CASAHWDRAYNEQFF
TRBV9	many	TRBJ2-1	TRBD2	TGTGCCAGCAGCCGAGGGGAGGGGCGAAACTACAATGAGCAGTTCTTC	CASSRGEGRNYNEQFF
TRBV12-3/TRBV12-4	NA	TRBJ2-7	TRBD1	TGTGCCAGCAGTCGGGGCCAGGGGGCAGGGGGCGAGCAGTACTTC	CASSRGQGAGGEQYF
TRBV7-9	few	TRBJ2-5	TRBD2	TGTGCCAGCAGCTTAATAAGCGGGGGGCCCCAAGAGACCCAGTACTTC	CASSLISGGPQETQYF
TRBV7-9	NA	TRBJ1-2	NA	TGTGCCAGCAGCCAAGCCTATGGCTACACCTTC	CASSQAYGYTF
TRBV7-6	NA	TRBJ1-1	NA	TGTGCCAGCAGCTTAGCGCCGCGAGGGTCCTTCGGGACTGAAGCTTTCTTT	CASSLAPRGSFGTEAFF
TRBV19	NA	TRBJ2-1	TRBD2	TGTGCCAGTAGGAGCGGCGGGGGGGCGGGCAATGAGCAGTTCTTC	CASRSGGGAGNEQFF
TRBV2	few	TRBJ1-4	TRBD1	TGTGCCAGCAGTGAAACGAAACTGGGACAGGCGAATGAAAAACTGTTTTTT	CASSETKLGQANEKLFF
TRBV11-3	NA	TRBJ2-1	TRBD1	TGTGCCAGCAGCCCCGGGACAGGGGGCGTGAGGGGCAATGAGCAGTTCTTC	CASSPGTGGVRGNEQFF
TRBV3-1	once	TRBJ1-2	NA	TGTGCCAGCAGCCAAGATCTGAACAGGAACTATGGCTACACCTTC	CASSQDLNRNYGYTF
TRBV20-1	NA	TRBJ2-4	NA	TGCAGTGGGGGAATTTTACGTGTGAACCTCTTGGCGTACTTC	CSGGILRVNLLAYF
TRBV7-6	NA	TRBJ2-3	TRBD2	TGTGCCAGCAGCTTATCCGGACTAGCCACAGATACGCAGTATTTT	CASSLSGLATDTQYF